This T cell receptor (beta chain) appears in the sequencing data of a study of cytomegalovirus exposure and HLA in healthy donors. Study information: According to later analysis, the same platform produced the 110 or so validation and over 600 first-cohort repertoires.

Libraries were prepared by immunoSEQ multiplex PCR; TCRdb keeps only in-frame clonotypes and omits some of them. The sample contains roughly 120,000 clones, almost 90% of which appear only once. Of note for this clone: As yet, its antigen is unknown.

General study points: The tendency of first-cohort TCR clusters to co-occur in the 120 or so validation repertoires emerged from a later analysis. For cytomegalovirus status, the classifier reportedly gave diagnoses with high specificity and sensitivity.

The germline CDR1 and CDR2 sequences are SQVTM and ANQGSEA. The CDR3 is 16 residues long. V lost 0 bases and J lost 7; bases outside the gene matches: 9. It was the roughly 130-subject validation cohort, separate from the approximately 700-subject first cohort, to which the donors belonged. The receptor was derived from a young woman in good health and CMV-seronegative. Sequencing input: PBMCs. V gene TRBV29-1 combines with J gene TRBJ1-5, with 10 bases identical to TRBD1. CDR3: CSVEDRDRGGRQPQHF. The CDR3 DNA reads as TGCAGCGTTGAAGATCGGGACAGGGGAGGTAGACAGCCCCAGCATTTT.